The 30 T cell receptor beta chains presented below share a single source sample, sequenced in a study of blood T cell repertoires in COVID-19. Sequenced by immunoSEQ multiplex PCR; TCRdb stores in-frame clones only, minus some. The sample holds around 250,000 clones, roughly 86% seen once. The sample taken for sequencing was peripheral blood. Every receptor here comes from a man in his forties with active or convalescent COVID-19.

This clone came up a few times. The gene calls are TRBV7-9 and TRBJ2-1, with a possible D match to TRBD1 (7 bases). CDR1 SEHNR and CDR2 FQNEAQ come from the germline V gene (reference sequence). This CDR3 is 15 amino acids long. The V end was cut by 1 base, the J end by 11 bases, with 18 bases between. The CDR3 DNA reads as TGTGCCAGCAGCTTAGGACTGGAGGGGGCAAGGCAGCAGTTCTTC. This gives the protein CASSLGLEGARQQFF.

The rearrangement joins TRBV4-1 to TRBJ1-1; 7 positions match TRBD1. V lost 4 bases and J lost 0; bases outside the gene matches: 11. The length of the CDR3 is 17 residues. Germline V lookup: CDR1 MGHRA, CDR2 YSYEKL. The CDR3 loop is CASSPGTAPSLNTEAFF. CDR3 nucleotide sequence: TGCGCCAGCAGCCCTGGGACAGCACCTTCTCTGAACACTGAAGCTTTCTTT.

The chain uses TRBV30 and TRBJ1-1, with a tentative D call TRBD1 (5 bases). Trimming pared 4 bases from V and 5 bases from J, leaving 17 bases between. CDR1 is GTSNPN, CDR2 SVGIG, per germline (reference sequence). The CDR3 spans 14 residues. In DNA, the CDR3 is TGTGCCTGGACCTCGGCAGGGCTGGTGACTGAAGCTTTCTTT. Translated: CAWTSAGLVTEAFF.

This chain uses TRBV5-1 with TRBJ2-1; TRBD1 aligns across 8 bases. Germline lookup yields CDR1 SGHRS and CDR2 YFSETQ. Losses at the gene ends were 5 bases for V and 5 bases for J; bases not matched to a gene: 12. The CDR3 is made up of 16 amino acids. CDR3 residues: CASRTTGVWTHNEQFF. In DNA form, the CDR3 reads TGCGCCAGCAGAACGACAGGGGTGTGGACCCACAATGAGCAGTTCTTC.

This chain uses TRBV5-1 with TRBJ1-5, with 11 bases matching TRBD1. V lost 8 bases and J lost 5; bases outside the gene matches: 3. The germline CDR1 and CDR2 sequences are SGHRS and YFSETQ. CDR3 length: 13 residues. The CDR3 loop reads CARRTGGHQPQHF. The CDR3, as DNA: TGCGCCAGGAGGACAGGGGGCCATCAGCCCCAGCATTTT.

The CDR3 DNA reads TGCAGCGTTTCCAGGGGATTGAACACTGAAGCTTTCTTT. Protein product: CSVSRGLNTEAFF. V is TRBV29-1 and J is TRBJ1-1; D may be TRBD1 (6 bases). From germline, CDR1 is SQVTM and CDR2 ANQGSEA. Between the trimmed V and J ends, which lost 5 bases and 0 bases, there was a span of 10 bases. The CDR3 is made up of 13 amino acids.

The rearrangement joins TRBV7-8 to TRBJ1-1; TRBD1 is a possible D gene (5 bases). This CDR3 is 15 amino acids long. Trimming left V 1 base short and J 4 bases short, with 13 bases between. Germline V gene sequence: CDR1 SGHVS, CDR2 FQNEAQ. The CDR3 spells CASSLEKGRGTEAFF. The CDR3 DNA sequence: TGTGCCAGCAGCTTAGAGAAGGGAAGGGGCACTGAAGCTTTCTTT.

In its sample, this clone was seen once. V usage is TRBV3-1 (or the pseudogene TRBV3-2) and J usage is TRBJ1-2, with TRBD1 as a possible D gene (6 bases). V lost 4 bases and J 8 bases, leaving 26 bases between the germline ends. The CDR3 spans 17 residues. The V gene's germline CDR1 is LGHDT and CDR2 YNNKEL (reference sequence). CDR3 in DNA: TGTGCCAGCAGCCCACGCAGTGATTTGTCAGGGGAGGGGGGCTACACCTTC. This translates into CASSPRSDLSGEGGYTF.

The chain couples TRBV5-1 to TRBJ2-7, with TRBD1 identical over 7 bases. Germline V gene data show CDR1 as SGHRS and CDR2 as YFSETQ. Trimming took 4 bases from V and 0 from J; bases not matched to a gene: 4. This CDR3 contains 14 residues. The CDR3 sequence: CASSLGQDSYEQYF. In DNA, the CDR3 is TGCGCCAGCAGCCTTGGACAGGACTCCTACGAGCAGTACTTC.

The V and J genes are TRBV27 and TRBJ2-7; no clear D gene. V was shortened by 8 bases and J by 0 bases, with 11 bases between the two germline ends. Germline values: CDR1 MNHEY, CDR2 SMNVEV (reference sequence). There are 13 residues in the CDR3. The CDR3 spells CASLSLSSYEQYF. The DNA of the CDR3 is TGTGCCAGCCTATCTTTGAGCTCCTACGAGCAGTACTTC.

The rearrangement joins TRBV7-3 to TRBJ2-5; 9 nucleotides line up with TRBD2. CDR1 and CDR2 from the germline V gene are SGHTA and FQGTGA. The CDR3 runs 15 residues. V trimming: 5 bases; J trimming: 2 bases; junction bases outside the gene matches: 6. CDR3 amino acids: CASSPTSGSQETQYF. The CDR3 region has the DNA TGTGCCAGCAGCCCGACTAGCGGCAGTCAAGAGACCCAGTACTTC.

This clone was seen a few times. The J gene is TRBJ2-3, the V gene TRBV9; tentatively, D is TRBD2 (5 bases). Trimming took off 3 bases at V and 2 bases at J, with 7 bases between the two ends. This CDR3 has 13 amino acids. Germline assignment: CDR1 SGDLS and CDR2 YYNGEE. CDR3 loop: CASSGRYTDTQYF. DNA of the CDR3: TGTGCCAGCAGCGGGAGGTACACAGATACGCAGTATTTT.

The gene calls are TRBV5-5 and TRBJ1-1; 8 bases are shared with TRBD1. The V gene's germline CDR1 is SGHKS and CDR2 YYEKEE (reference sequence). V shed 0 bases and J 7 bases; nucleotides not matched to a gene: 11. The CDR3 covers 16 residues. The CDR3 loop is CASSLGGGRGQGEAFF. The CDR3 DNA follows: TGTGCCAGCAGCTTGGGCGGGGGCAGGGGGCAAGGTGAAGCTTTCTTT.

V is TRBV11-2 and J is TRBJ2-1; a possible D gene is TRBD2 (6 bases). V gave up 5 bases and J gave up 1 base, with 15 bases separating them. The CDR3 loop spans 16 amino acids. CDR1 is SGHAT and CDR2 is FQNNGV in the germline V gene. CDR3 loop: CASSPSGVGSYNEQFF. In nucleotides, the CDR3 is TGTGCCAGCAGCCCCTCGGGGGTAGGGTCCTACAATGAGCAGTTCTTC.

This chain links TRBV6-5 with TRBJ1-5; TRBD1 is a possible D gene (6 bases). Per germline, CDR1 MNHEY and CDR2 SVGAGI. Trimming shortened V by 1 base and J by 2 bases, and 12 bases separated the two germline ends. This CDR3 is built from 16 residues. The CDR3 bases are TGTGCCAGCAGTTACTTTGGCAGGGGAGGCAATCAGCCCCAGCATTTT. Its translation is CASSYFGRGGNQPQHF.

This clone showed up just a few times. The V gene is TRBV24-1, the J gene TRBJ1-5; 10 nucleotides line up with TRBD1. The CDR3 contains 19 residues. Germline V gives CDR1 KGHDR, CDR2 SFDVKD. J gave up 7 bases and V 1 base, and 15 bases lay outside the gene matches. The CDR3 loop reads CATSDFRDRGNASHQPQHF. The CDR3, as DNA: TGTGCCACCAGTGATTTTAGGGACAGGGGAAACGCTTCCCACCAGCCCCAGCATTTT.

In DNA form, the CDR3 reads TGTGCCAGCAGCCCCGGGACTAGCTCCTACAATGAGCAGTTCTTC. It specifies CASSPGTSSYNEQFF. The chain carries TRBV11-3 and TRBJ2-1, with 8 bases that match TRBD2. V shed 5 bases and J 0 bases; nucleotides not matched to a gene: 3. Looked up from germline, CDR1 is SGHNT and CDR2 is YENEEA. The CDR3 is 15 residues long.

This chain uses TRBV24-1 with TRBJ2-1, with 9 bases fitting TRBD2. Trimming cost V 4 bases and J 7 bases; bases outside gene matches: 4. The germline gives CDR1 KGHDR, CDR2 SFDVKD. This CDR3 spans 14 amino acids. This chain's CDR3 is CATSEVAGANEQFF. For the CDR3, the DNA is TGTGCCACCAGTGAGGTAGCGGGAGCGAATGAGCAGTTCTTC.

The DNA for the CDR3 is TGTGCCAGCAGCACCCCTAGCGGAGCGAACACCGGGGAGCTGTTTTTT. Translating it yields CASSTPSGANTGELFF. V is TRBV7-8 and J is TRBJ2-2; 7 bases are a match to TRBD2. Trimming took 5 bases from V and 0 from J; bases not matched to a gene: 6. The V gene's germline CDR1 is SGHVS and CDR2 FQNEAQ. This CDR3 is 16 amino acids long.

This chain links TRBV6-6 with TRBJ2-5, with 13 nucleotides matching TRBD2. V shed 6 bases, J shed 1 base, and the junction held 17 bases outside the gene matches. This CDR3 region has 20 residues. The germline gives CDR1 MNHNY, CDR2 SVGAGI (reference sequence). As DNA, the CDR3 is TGTGCCAGCAGCTATGCAAGGGGGGCGCGGACTAGCGGGGGCCAAGAGACCCAGTACTTC. Its translation: CASSYARGARTSGGQETQYF.

This clone occurred once. This chain links TRBV7-6 with TRBJ1-1; D is uncertain. The CDR3 is 15 amino acids. Trimming pared 5 bases from V and 5 bases from J, leaving 18 bases between. Germline values: CDR1 SGHVS, CDR2 FNYEAQ. The CDR3 region has the DNA TGTGCCAGCAGCCCCCTGGCGGGTCCGGGGACTGAAGCTTTCTTT. Translation gives CASSPLAGPGTEAFF. Full variable domain (missing parts from reference TRBV7-6 and TRBJ1-1): GAGVSQSPRYKVTKRGQDVALRCDPISGHVSLYWYRQALGQGPEFLTYFNYEAQQDKSGLPNDRFSAERPEGSISTLTIQRTEQRDSAMYRCASSPLAGPGTEAFFGQGTRLTVV.

The CDR3 sequence is CASSPQTGGFEKLFF. The CDR3 bases are TGTGCCAGCAGTCCCCAGACAGGGGGCTTTGAAAAACTGTTTTTT. The chain links TRBV27 to TRBJ1-4; TRBD1 agrees at 10 bases. Germline-derived CDR1 and CDR2 are MNHEY and SMNVEV (reference sequence). The CDR3 spans 15 residues. Germline trimming cut 5 bases from V and 7 bases from J; bases unmatched to any gene: 7. Looking up the rest from reference TRBV27 and TRBJ1-4 gives the full variable domain: EAQVTQNPRYLITVTGKKLTVTCSQNMNHEYMSWYRQDPGLGLRQIYYSMNVEVTDKGDVPEGYKVSRKEKRNFPLILESPSPNQTSLYFCASSPQTGGFEKLFFGSGTQLSVL.

The chain joins TRBV12-5 to TRBJ2-1; D possibly corresponds to TRBD2 (6 bases). V was pared by 10 bases and J by 4 bases, with 8 bases between. The CDR3 runs 11 residues. From germline, CDR1 is LGHNT and CDR2 FRNRAP. The CDR3 region has the DNA TGTGCTATCGGGACTTACAATGAGCAGTTCTTC. This encodes CAIGTYNEQFF.

This clone was observed a few times. The chain uses TRBV3-1 (or the pseudogene TRBV3-2) and TRBJ2-7; perhaps TRBD1 as D (5 bases). Germline V lookup: CDR1 LGHDT, CDR2 YNNKEL (reference sequence). This CDR3 has 12 residues. Trimming left V 3 bases short and J 7 bases short, with 10 bases between. The CDR3 region is CASSQPKGEQYF. As DNA, the CDR3 is TGTGCCAGCAGCCAGCCAAAGGGGGAGCAGTACTTC.

Notes on this clone: Other DNA sequences within the sample encode an identical CDR3. The chain uses TRBV7-2 and TRBJ1-5; D remains ambiguous. Germline V gene lookup returns CDR1 SGHTA and CDR2 FQGNSA. The CDR3 runs to 13 residues. V lost 1 base to trimming and J lost 5 bases, with 6 bases between them. The CDR3 here is CASSLGRDQPQHF. CDR3 coding DNA: TGTGCCAGCAGCTTAGGTCGGGATCAGCCCCAGCATTTT.

This sequence joins TRBV7-2 and TRBJ1-2; D is undetermined. This CDR3 spans 15 amino acids. V was shortened by 2 bases and J by 8 bases, with 18 bases between the two germline ends. Per the germline V gene, CDR1 is SGHTA and CDR2 is FQGNSA. The CDR3 loop reads CASSLTGARGFGYTF. The DNA for the CDR3 is TGTGCCAGCAGCTTAACGGGAGCCCGAGGTTTCGGCTACACCTTC.

The chain combines TRBV29-1 with TRBJ1-2; D is unresolved. The CDR3 is 14 residues long. Germline assignment: CDR1 SQVTM and CDR2 ANQGSEA. V shed 1 base and J shed 2 bases, with 11 bases lying between them. The CDR3 loop reads CSVEGQGRNYGYTF. The CDR3 bases are TGCAGCGTTGAAGGGCAAGGGAGAAACTATGGCTACACCTTC.

The chain uses TRBV10-3 and TRBJ2-2, with a weak D call TRBD1 (8 bases). CDR1 is ENHRY, CDR2 SYGVKD, per germline. The length of the CDR3 is 15 residues. Trimming pared 2 bases from V and 6 bases from J, leaving 13 bases between. As DNA, the CDR3 is TGTGCCATCAGTGAGAACAGGGGGGGCCCCGGGGAGCTGTTTTTT. Translating gives CAISENRGGPGELFF.

The chain is built from TRBV10-2 and TRBJ1-1; D not resolved. The CDR3 is made up of 14 amino acids. V lost 6 bases to trimming and J lost 0 bases, with 11 bases between them. CDR1 WSHSY and CDR2 SAAADI come from the germline V gene. The CDR3 loop is CASRIGLLNTEAFF. The CDR3 bases are TGCGCCAGCAGAATAGGACTGCTGAACACTGAAGCTTTCTTT.

This chain joins TRBV14 and TRBJ2-7; D perhaps matches TRBD2 (6 bases). Trimming shortened V by 0 bases and J by 7 bases, and 19 bases separated the two germline ends. Germline V gives CDR1 SGHDN, CDR2 FVKESK. CDR3 length: 16 amino acids. The CDR3 bases are TGTGCCAGCAGCCAAGAGCCTCGCGGGGTAAGAGGAGAGCAGTACTTC. It translates to CASSQEPRGVRGEQYF.